This passage covers 22 T cell receptor beta chains from one sample sequenced in a study of blood T cells in healthy people across ages. Through a sample-barcoded 5' primer and a J-beta primer mix, a second PCR was run for roughly 6 to 12 cycles. Via MiXCR, TCRdb re-called the 5' RACE reads, giving one row per CDR3 protein. Of approximately 770,000 distinct CDR3 sequences detected, about 62% appear once; the ten largest clones hold 22%. The source material was blood. The receptor source for this set is a man in his thirties or forties in good health.

This chain links TRBV7-2 with TRBJ2-5, with D uncertain. The CDR3 is 12 amino acids. The V end was cut by 3 bases, the J end by 5 bases, with 7 bases between. In germline, CDR1 is SGHTA, CDR2 FQGNSA. The CDR3 protein is CASSFFSETQYF. The CDR3 bases are TGTGCCAGCAGCTTCTTTTCGGAGACCCAGTACTTC.

The chain combines TRBV7-2 with TRBJ1-2; D call uncertain. Germline V gene sequence: CDR1 SGHTA, CDR2 FQGNSA. The ends were cut back, 9 bases at V and 2 bases at J, with 10 bases in the middle. This CDR3 has 12 amino acids. The CDR3 DNA reads as TGTGCCAGTGGGGTGATGAACTATGGCTACACCTTC. This codes for CASGVMNYGYTF.

This chain joins TRBV28 and TRBJ2-4; maybe TRBD2 (5 bases). CDR1 is MDHEN, CDR2 SYDVKM, per germline. The CDR3 contains 13 residues. Trimming cost V 6 bases and J 4 bases, with 10 bases left between them. CDR3 nucleotide sequence: TGTGCCAGCAGAATCCCGGGGAAAAACATTCAGTACTTC. This sequence encodes CASRIPGKNIQYF.

V gene TRBV10-1 combines with J gene TRBJ2-5; D tentatively fits TRBD1 or TRBD2 (5 bases each). In germline, CDR1 is WNHNN, CDR2 SYGVQD (reference sequence). The CDR3 is 15 amino acids. V lost 6 bases, J lost 1 base, and 15 bases lay in between. The CDR3 bases are TGCGCCAGCAGCATGGGGAGCAGGGCCCAAGAGACCCAGTACTTC. Amino acids: CASSMGSRAQETQYF.

This clonotype turned up a few times. The chain is built from TRBV20-1 and TRBJ1-5; D is undetermined. Trimming pared 6 bases from V and 3 bases from J, leaving 12 bases between. CDR3 size: 13 residues. Germline loops: CDR1 DFQATT, CDR2 SNEGSKA (reference sequence). This CDR3 reads CSAQAQINQPQHF. CDR3 DNA sequence: TGCAGTGCCCAGGCCCAGATCAATCAGCCCCAGCATTTT.

V is TRBV12-3 or TRBV12-4 and J is TRBJ1-6; D remains unclear. The CDR3 contains 14 residues. The V end was cut by 5 bases, the J end by 6 bases, with 11 bases between. The CDR3 DNA follows: TGTGCCAGCAGTCGTAATGCGGGTAATTCACCCCTCCACTTT. It yields the protein CASSRNAGNSPLHF.

The chain has TRBV27 and TRBJ1-6; D unresolved. This CDR3 spans 12 amino acids. Germline CDR1 and CDR2: MNHEY and SMNVEV (reference sequence). V was pared by 5 bases and J by 8 bases, with 7 bases between. In DNA form, the CDR3 reads TGTGCCAGCAGTCAGCCTTATTCACCCCTCCACTTT. Protein: CASSQPYSPLHF.

The CDR3 region is CASSMPMTGETQYF. The DNA for the CDR3 is TGTGCCAGCAGCATGCCCATGACGGGAGAGACCCAGTACTTC. This chain connects TRBV14 to TRBJ2-5; D unresolved. Germline V gene sequence: CDR1 SGHDN, CDR2 FVKESK. CDR3 size: 14 residues. The V end was cut by 5 bases, the J end by 4 bases, with 14 bases between.

The sample holds a few counts of this clonotype. This chain connects TRBV27 to TRBJ2-7; TRBD2 matches at 7 bases. This CDR3 contains 14 residues. V shed 3 bases, J shed 4 bases, and the junction held 6 bases outside the gene matches. Germline loops: CDR1 MNHEY, CDR2 SMNVEV (reference sequence). The CDR3 bases are TGTGCCAGCAGTTTTGTGGGGGGGTGGTACGAGCAGTACTTC. Encoded protein: CASSFVGGWYEQYF.

The chain employs TRBV5-1 and TRBJ2-1; D might be TRBD1 (5 bases). CDR1 is SGHRS and CDR2 is YFSETQ in the germline V gene. V lost 4 bases to trimming and J lost 3 bases, with 17 bases between them. The CDR3 has 16 amino acids. DNA for the CDR3: TGCGCCAGCAGCGGTACACAGGCGCCCGACTACAATGAGCAGTTCTTC. Protein sequence: CASSGTQAPDYNEQFF. The full variable domain, rest sourced from reference TRBV5-1 and TRBJ2-1, is KAGVTQTPRYLIKTRGQQVTLSCSPISGHRSVSWYQQTPGQGLQFLFEYFSETQRNKGNFPGRFSGRQFSNSRSEMNVSTLELGDSALYLCASSGTQAPDYNEQFFGPGTRLTVL.

This clonotype has a count of ten or more. The rearrangement uses TRBV2 and TRBJ2-3; 10 bases are shared with TRBD2. V gave up 4 bases and J gave up 13 bases; unmatched junction bases: 14. The CDR3 is 15 amino acids. The germline V gene has CDR1 SNHLY and CDR2 FYNNEI. The CDR3 loop is CASSVAGGPGHNKYF. The CDR3 nucleotides read TGTGCCAGCAGTGTAGCGGGGGGCCCCGGTCACAACAAGTATTTT.

This clonotype was seen only a few times. The chain links TRBV5-1 to TRBJ1-1, with no clear D. With 0 bases removed from V and 0 bases from J, the gap between germline ends came to 9 bases. The germline gives CDR1 SGHRS, CDR2 YFSETQ. The CDR3 has 15 residues. CDR3 protein: CASSLVGGLNTEAFF. The CDR3 DNA follows: TGCGCCAGCAGCTTGGTTGGAGGGTTGAACACTGAAGCTTTCTTT.

This clonotype came up a few times. The rearrangement links TRBV27 to TRBJ2-6; 10 bases agree with TRBD2. The germline CDR1 and CDR2 sequences are MNHEY and SMNVEV (reference sequence). The CDR3 sequence is 17 residues long. The V gene end was trimmed by 2 bases and the J gene end by 1 base; junction bases not matched to a gene: 2. The CDR3 DNA reads TGTGCCAGCAGTTTAGGAGCGGGAGGGTCTGGGGCCAACGTCCTGACTTTC. It translates to CASSLGAGGSGANVLTF.

This clonotype has only one observation. V is TRBV25-1 and J is TRBJ2-7; tentatively, D is TRBD2 (5 bases). This CDR3 region has 12 residues. Germline loops: CDR1 MGHDK, CDR2 SYGVNS. V was clipped by 8 bases and J by 6 bases, with 14 bases between them. CDR3 region: CASRGWRGEQYF. Here the CDR3 DNA reads TGTGCCAGCCGGGGTTGGCGAGGCGAGCAGTACTTC.

The J gene is TRBJ2-1, the V gene TRBV11-2, with 7 bases fitting TRBD2. Germline V gene sequence: CDR1 SGHAT, CDR2 FQNNGV. Unmatched junction bases numbered 10, after V lost 3 bases and J lost 5 bases. This CDR3 comprises 16 residues. Written as DNA, the CDR3 is TGTGCCAGCAGCTTCGGGAGCGGGATGGCCCACAATGAGCAGTTCTTC. Protein: CASSFGSGMAHNEQFF.

The V gene is TRBV2, the J gene TRBJ1-2; 8 positions agree with TRBD1. With 5 bases clipped from V and 4 bases from J, the junction kept 9 bases outside the gene matches. Germline values: CDR1 SNHLY, CDR2 FYNNEI. This CDR3 contains 15 residues. The CDR3 region has the DNA TGTGCCAGCAGTTACGCGACAGGGGTTCCCTATGGCTACACCTTC. It translates to CASSYATGVPYGYTF.

The chain employs TRBV6-6 and TRBJ1-1; no clear D gene. This CDR3 is 12 amino acids long. Trimming cost V 2 bases and J 4 bases, with 5 bases left between them. Germline V gene sequence: CDR1 MNHNY, CDR2 SVGAGI (reference sequence). The CDR3 here is CASSYEGTEAFF. CDR3 in DNA: TGTGCCAGCAGTTACGAAGGCACTGAAGCTTTCTTT.

This clonotype has more than one count but fewer than ten. The genes are TRBV29-1 and TRBJ2-5; 8 nucleotides align to TRBD1. V trimming: 7 bases; J trimming: 4 bases; junction bases outside the gene matches: 8. The CDR3 consists of 13 residues. Germline lookup yields CDR1 SQVTM and CDR2 ANQGSEA. The CDR3 is CSAWTGRGETQYF. CDR3 in DNA: TGCAGCGCCTGGACAGGGCGGGGAGAGACCCAGTACTTC.

The J gene is TRBJ2-7, the V gene TRBV14, with TRBD2 as a possible D gene (5 bases). The CDR3 has 14 amino acids. V lost 4 bases and J 7 bases, leaving 17 bases between the germline ends. Germline assignment: CDR1 SGHDN and CDR2 FVKESK. The CDR3 DNA reads as TGTGCCAGCAGCCGTGGACTCCCGACGGCAGAGCAGTACTTC. Protein sequence: CASSRGLPTAEQYF.

The CDR3 region has the DNA TGTGCCATCAGTGAGGAGGCAGCGGGCAATCAGCCCCAGCATTTT. Amino acid sequence: CAISEEAAGNQPQHF. The genes are TRBV10-3 and TRBJ1-5; D gene ambiguous. V was shortened by 2 bases and J by 2 bases, with 10 bases between the two germline ends. CDR3 length: 15 residues. The germline V gene has CDR1 ENHRY and CDR2 SYGVKD.

This clonotype appeared a few times. The chain recombines TRBV29-1 with TRBJ2-3; 7 positions agree with TRBD1. Germline V gene lookup returns CDR1 SQVTM and CDR2 ANQGSEA. The CDR3 spans 13 residues. The ends lost 7 bases at V and 5 bases at J; junction bases unmatched: 9. The DNA for the CDR3 is TGCAGCGCCTCCAGGGGGTTGGGAGATACGCAGTATTTT. Translated, it gives CSASRGLGDTQYF.

A word on this clonotype: A read error may produce the germline difference seen at one junction end. CDR3 sequence reads: CVSSQTGGPYNEQFF. The CDR3 DNA reads TGTGTCAGCAGCCAAACGGGGGGGCCGTACAATGAGCAGTTCTTC. V gene TRBV3-1 combines with J gene TRBJ2-1, with 8 bases lining up with TRBD2. Germline lookup yields CDR1 LGHDT and CDR2 YNNKEL (reference sequence). The CDR3 length is 15 residues.